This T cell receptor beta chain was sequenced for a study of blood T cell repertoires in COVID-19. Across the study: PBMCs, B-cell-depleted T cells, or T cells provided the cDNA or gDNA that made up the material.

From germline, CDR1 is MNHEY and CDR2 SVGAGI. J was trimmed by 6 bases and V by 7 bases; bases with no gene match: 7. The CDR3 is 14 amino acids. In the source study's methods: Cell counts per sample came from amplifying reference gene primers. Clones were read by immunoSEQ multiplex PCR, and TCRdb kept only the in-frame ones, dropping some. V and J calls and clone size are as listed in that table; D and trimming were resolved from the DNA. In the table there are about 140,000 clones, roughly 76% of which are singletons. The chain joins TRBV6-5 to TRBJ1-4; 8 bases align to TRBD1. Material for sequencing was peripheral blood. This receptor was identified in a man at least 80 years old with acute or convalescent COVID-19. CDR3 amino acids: CASNQGARYEKLFF. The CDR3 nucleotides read TGTGCCAGCAATCAGGGGGCGCGGTATGAAAAACTGTTTTTT.